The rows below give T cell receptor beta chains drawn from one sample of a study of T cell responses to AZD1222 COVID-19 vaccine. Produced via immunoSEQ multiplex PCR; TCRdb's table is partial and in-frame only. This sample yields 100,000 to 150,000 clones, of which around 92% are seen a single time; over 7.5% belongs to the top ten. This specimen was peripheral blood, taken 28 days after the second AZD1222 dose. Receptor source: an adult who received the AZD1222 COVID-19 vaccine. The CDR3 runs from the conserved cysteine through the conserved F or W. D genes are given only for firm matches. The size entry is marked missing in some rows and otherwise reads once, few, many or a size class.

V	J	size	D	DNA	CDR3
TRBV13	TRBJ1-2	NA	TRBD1	TGTGCCAGCAGCTTAGGGCCCCAGACAGGGCATGGCTACACCTTC	CASSLGPQTGHGYTF
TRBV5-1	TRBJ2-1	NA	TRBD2	TGCGCCAGCAGCTTAATAGCGGGGCAGGCGAACAATGAGCAGTTCTTC	CASSLIAGQANNEQFF
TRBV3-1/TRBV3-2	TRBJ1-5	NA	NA	TGTGCCAGCAGCCAAGCAGGGCGCAATCAGCCCCAGCATTTT	CASSQAGRNQPQHF
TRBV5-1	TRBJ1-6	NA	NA	TGCGCCAGCAGCTTGCCACAGGGCAACAATTCACCCCTCCACTTT	CASSLPQGNNSPLHF
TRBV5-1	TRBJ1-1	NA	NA	TGCGCCAGCAGCTTTACAGGGAATGAAGCTTTCTTT	CASSFTGNEAFF
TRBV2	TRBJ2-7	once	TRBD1	TGTGCCAGCAGTGTGGGCCCCAACAGGGGGTCCTACGAGCAGTACTTC	CASSVGPNRGSYEQYF
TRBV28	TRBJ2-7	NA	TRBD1	TGTGCCAGCAGTTCGGGGACAGGGGTTCACGAGCAGTACTTC	CASSSGTGVHEQYF
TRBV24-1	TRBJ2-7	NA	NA	TGTGCCACCAGTGCCCCGGGGAGGAGCTCCTACGAGCAGTACTTC	CATSAPGRSSYEQYF
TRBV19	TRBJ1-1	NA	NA	TGTGCCAGTAAGAGGCGGGTGATAGGGAGAAGCGCTGAAGCTTTCTTT	CASKRRVIGRSAEAFF
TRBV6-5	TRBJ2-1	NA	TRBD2	TGTGCCAGCCAGGGGCTAGCGGGGGACAATGAGCAGTTCTTC	CASQGLAGDNEQFF
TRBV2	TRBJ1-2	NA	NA	TGTGCCAGCAGTGAACCCCGGCCAGCGGATGGCTACACCTTC	CASSEPRPADGYTF
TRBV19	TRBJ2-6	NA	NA	TGTGCCAGTAGCCCCGTAGGGTTCTCTGGGGCCAACGTCCTGACTTTC	CASSPVGFSGANVLTF
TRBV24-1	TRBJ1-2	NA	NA	TGTGCCACCAGTGATTTCCGAGGGCCGGGGGGCTACACCTTC	CATSDFRGPGGYTF
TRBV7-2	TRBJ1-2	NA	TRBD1	TGTGCCAGCAGCTTAGAGGACAGGGGATTTGGCTACACCTTC	CASSLEDRGFGYTF
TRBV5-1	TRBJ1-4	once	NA	TGCGCCAGCAGCTTGGCCGAACATAATGAAAAACTGTTTTTT	CASSLAEHNEKLFF
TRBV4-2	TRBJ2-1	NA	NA	TGTGCCAGCAGCCAAGATCCATTGACTCCAGCCTACAATGAGCAGTTCTTC	CASSQDPLTPAYNEQFF
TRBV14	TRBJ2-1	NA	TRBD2	TGTGCCAGCAGCCGGCCGACTAGCGGATACAATGAGCAGTTCTTC	CASSRPTSGYNEQFF
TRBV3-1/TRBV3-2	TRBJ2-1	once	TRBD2	TGTGCCAGCAGCGCTACTAGCGGGAGAGGATTCAATGAGCAGTTCTTC	CASSATSGRGFNEQFF
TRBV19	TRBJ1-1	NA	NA	TGTGCCAGTACCCGCCGGGACGCCACTGAAGCTTTCTTT	CASTRRDATEAFF
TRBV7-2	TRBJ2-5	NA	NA	TGTGCCAGCAGCCCCACCCTGGCTAGCTCCCGGGAGACCCAGTACTTC	CASSPTLASSRETQYF
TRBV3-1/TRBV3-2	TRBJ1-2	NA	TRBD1	TGTGCCAGCAGCCGAGGACAGGGATGGGGCTACACCTTC	CASSRGQGWGYTF
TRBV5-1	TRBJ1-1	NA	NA	TGCGCCAGCAGCTTGGGGGGTCCGAACACTGAAGCTTTCTTT	CASSLGGPNTEAFF
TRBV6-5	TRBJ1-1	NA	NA	TGTGCCGCGAAAGGGGGGTGGACTGAAGCTTTCTTT	CAAKGGWTEAFF
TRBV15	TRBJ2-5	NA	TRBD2	TGTGCCACCAGCAGAGATCGGGGGGTGGCAGGAGGAGAGACCCAGTACTTC	CATSRDRGVAGGETQYF
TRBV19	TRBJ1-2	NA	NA	TGTGCCAGTAGTATCACAGGGATGGGCTACACCTTC	CASSITGMGYTF
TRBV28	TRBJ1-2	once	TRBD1	TGTGCCAGTGATACCGGACAGGCTATCTATGGCTACACCTTC	CASDTGQAIYGYTF
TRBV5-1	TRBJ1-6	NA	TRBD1	TGCGCCAGCAGTCCGGACAGGGTGACTTCACCCCTCCACTTT	CASSPDRVTSPLHF
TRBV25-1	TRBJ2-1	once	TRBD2	TGTGCCAGCAGTGAGTCTAGCGGGTCATACAATGAGCAGTTCTTC	CASSESSGSYNEQFF